This TCR beta chain is drawn from a study of regulatory T cells in long-lasting Graves disease. General observations from the study: The persistent group shared 2,741 public clonotypes, more than the approximately 890 shared by new patients.

CDR3 size: 14 residues. CDR1 is LNHDA, CDR2 SQIVND, per germline (reference sequence). Time point in this sample: newly diagnosed GD, antithyroid drugs for less than 3 months. The TCR library was made from RNA extracted from PBMCs. TCR beta libraries were built with iRepertoire HTBI primers and Arm-PCR of CDR3 regions. TCRdb recomputed calls from the multiplex PCR reads with MiXCR, one row per CDR3 protein. The sample carries 680,000 or so distinct CDR3 sequences, 16% recorded once. This clonotype was observed once. Its antigen is currently unknown. The same sample was also used in a study of T cells in Graves' hyperthyroidism and ophthalmopathy. From that paper: Recently diagnosed hyperthyroidism of less than 2 months' duration affected patients aged 18 to 65. Using the HTBI primer set, a first-round RT-PCR was run on the TCR CDR3.

This sample comprised peripheral blood mononuclear cells (PBMCs), obtained at new diagnosis, from a patient treated with antithyroid drugs. The J gene is TRBJ2-1, the V gene TRBV19, with D perhaps TRBD1 or TRBD2 (6 bases each). The last part of the DNA fits TRBJ2-5 better; the J call may be wrong. This clonotype was sampled from a woman in her twenties or thirties with Graves disease. CDR3: CASSRGGGSETQYF. CDR3 nucleotide sequence: TGTGCCAGTAGCCGAGGGGGAGGTTCAGAGACCCAGTACTTC.